These T cell receptor beta chains were read from a single sample in a study of blood T cell repertoires in COVID-19. Assay used: immunoSEQ multiplex PCR; TCRdb lists only in-frame clones, some missing. The sample has roughly 140,000 clones, roughly 84% seen once. Sequenced input: peripheral blood. These receptors were obtained from a man in his sixties with active or convalescent COVID-19. CDR3s leave out the opening cysteine and the closing phenylalanine or tryptophan. Each record gives: V gene, clone size, CDR3 protein. Only part of the rows carry a size: once, few, many, or a class if the clone is expanded.

v_call: TRBV5-5
clone_size: -
cdr3_aa: ASSLPGLAANTGELF

v_call: TRBV4-3
clone_size: -
cdr3_aa: ASSQDRSGPGSRTQY

v_call: TRBV30
clone_size: -
cdr3_aa: ARSSGRLAGGQTDTQY

v_call: TRBV27
clone_size: -
cdr3_aa: ASSLLGGNEQF

v_call: TRBV5-6
clone_size: -
cdr3_aa: ASSSGGVNTGELF

v_call: TRBV3-1/TRBV3-2
clone_size: -
cdr3_aa: ASSQVVMREGTQY

v_call: TRBV19
clone_size: few
cdr3_aa: ATDPRGNYYGYT

v_call: TRBV6-6
clone_size: once
cdr3_aa: ASSPGGDRAVGAF

v_call: TRBV5-6
clone_size: -
cdr3_aa: ASSLAEETQY

v_call: TRBV25-1
clone_size: -
cdr3_aa: ASSLGRASTGELF

v_call: TRBV7-2
clone_size: -
cdr3_aa: ASRHTGNSNQPQH

v_call: TRBV7-8
clone_size: few
cdr3_aa: ASSLQDRGLEAF

v_call: TRBV3-1/TRBV3-2
clone_size: once
cdr3_aa: ASRLRVGQGVPHTGELF

v_call: TRBV19
clone_size: -
cdr3_aa: ASSRDRPTNEKLF

v_call: TRBV13
clone_size: -
cdr3_aa: ASSRQGQPSYEQY

v_call: TRBV4-2
clone_size: -
cdr3_aa: ASSQTSGGETQY

v_call: TRBV9
clone_size: -
cdr3_aa: ASSPQDRGGGNTIY

v_call: TRBV6-1
clone_size: -
cdr3_aa: ASSDVNRATNRGYT

v_call: TRBV6-5
clone_size: -
cdr3_aa: ASSQGLAAGTQY

v_call: TRBV7-8
clone_size: once
cdr3_aa: ASSLAGRPQH

v_call: TRBV7-2
clone_size: -
cdr3_aa: ASRSVNPSGLAGRGTQY

v_call: TRBV5-1
clone_size: once
cdr3_aa: ASSPLLASTGELF

v_call: TRBV5-1
clone_size: -
cdr3_aa: ASSLEGDTDTQY

v_call: TRBV6-1
clone_size: -
cdr3_aa: ASSGRIGTGDQPQH

v_call: TRBV10-1
clone_size: many
cdr3_aa: ASSRQGHSNQPQH

v_call: TRBV19
clone_size: -
cdr3_aa: ASSIGTGSPMNTEAF

v_call: TRBV10-2
clone_size: once
cdr3_aa: ATSDRALNEQF

v_call: TRBV29-1
clone_size: -
cdr3_aa: SVGQFDTEAF

v_call: TRBV5-1
clone_size: few
cdr3_aa: ASSLGLQGGILDEQF

v_call: TRBV7-9
clone_size: -
cdr3_aa: ASTQRSPGTEAF

v_call: TRBV27
clone_size: -
cdr3_aa: ASSIQGYTGELF

v_call: TRBV9
clone_size: -
cdr3_aa: ASSVGQGVYYGYT

v_call: TRBV18
clone_size: -
cdr3_aa: ASSRSGADYEQY

v_call: TRBV6-5
clone_size: few
cdr3_aa: ASSYGTALYGYT

v_call: TRBV12-5
clone_size: -
cdr3_aa: ASGTDRGLSYGYT

v_call: TRBV6-6
clone_size: -
cdr3_aa: ASIGVGAGEREQF

v_call: TRBV6-1
clone_size: -
cdr3_aa: ASSEYETYYGYT

v_call: TRBV4-3
clone_size: few
cdr3_aa: ASSQDVLDNSPLH

v_call: TRBV6-1
clone_size: -
cdr3_aa: ASSEAAGGGYT

v_call: TRBV4-3
clone_size: -
cdr3_aa: ASSQVGGVSDLYNEQF